This TCR beta chain was sequenced in a study of beta chain features in type 1 diabetes. Investigators reverse transcribed all isolated RNA, so they sequenced expressed TCRB transcripts. The protocol was immunoSEQ multiplex PCR, while the TCRdb copy is restricted to in-frame clones and leaves out a portion. The repertoire includes roughly 150,000 clones, roughly 8% of them detected once, and about 0.6% sits in the top ten. This clone has a handful of counts. Its antigen is not identified. General study points: VDJ junctions from patients with type 1 diabetes contained fewer insertions and more deletions. TCRB CDR3s from Type 1 diabetes patients were moderately but significantly shorter in all four CD4+ subsets.

The sequence came from a man aged 18 to 30 in good health. Sequenced material: central memory CD4+ T cells from blood.

The CDR3 sequence: CASSLRTPRSSPLHF. The CDR3 DNA reads TGTGCCAGCAGCTTGAGGACACCCAGAAGTTCACCCCTCCACTTT. The V gene is TRBV5-8, the J gene TRBJ1-6, with D possibly matching TRBD1 (5 bases). With 1 base removed from V and 9 bases from J, the gap between germline ends came to 14 bases. Germline V lookup: CDR1 SGHTS, CDR2 YDEGEE. The CDR3 contains 15 residues. Looking up the rest from reference TRBV5-8 and TRBJ1-6 gives the full variable domain: EAGVTQSPTHLIKTRGQQATLRCSPISGHTSVYWYQQALGLGLQFLLWYDEGEERNRGNFPPRFSGRQFPNYSSELNVNALELEDSALYLCASSLRTPRSSPLHFGNGTRLTVT.